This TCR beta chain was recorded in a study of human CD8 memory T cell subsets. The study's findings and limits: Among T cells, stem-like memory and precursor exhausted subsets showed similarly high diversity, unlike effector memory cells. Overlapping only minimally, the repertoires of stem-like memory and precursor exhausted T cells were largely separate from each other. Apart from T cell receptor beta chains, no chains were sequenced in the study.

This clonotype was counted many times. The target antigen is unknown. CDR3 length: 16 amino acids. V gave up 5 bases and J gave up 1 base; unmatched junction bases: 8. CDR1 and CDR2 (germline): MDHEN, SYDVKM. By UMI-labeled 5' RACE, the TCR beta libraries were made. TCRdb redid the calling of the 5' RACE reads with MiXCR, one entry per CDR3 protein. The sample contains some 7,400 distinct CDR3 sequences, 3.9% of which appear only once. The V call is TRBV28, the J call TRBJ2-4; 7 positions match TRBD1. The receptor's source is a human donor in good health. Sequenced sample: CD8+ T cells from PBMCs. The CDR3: CASSIPGQKAKNIQYF. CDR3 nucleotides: TGTGCCAGCAGTATACCGGGACAGAAGGCCAAAAACATTCAGTACTTC.